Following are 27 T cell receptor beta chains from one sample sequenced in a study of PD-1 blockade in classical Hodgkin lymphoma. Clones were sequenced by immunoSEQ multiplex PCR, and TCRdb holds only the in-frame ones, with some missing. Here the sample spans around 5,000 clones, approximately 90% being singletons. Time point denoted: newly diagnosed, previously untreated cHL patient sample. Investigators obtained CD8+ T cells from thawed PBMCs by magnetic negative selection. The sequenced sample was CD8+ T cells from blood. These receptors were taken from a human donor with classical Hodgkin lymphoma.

The CDR3 sequence: CASRPDKNTEAFF. DNA of the CDR3: TGTGCCAGCAGACCGGACAAGAACACTGAAGCTTTCTTT. The gene calls are TRBV28 and TRBJ1-1, with D maybe TRBD1 (5 bases). Germline V CDR1 and CDR2: MDHEN, SYDVKM. The CDR3 length is 13 residues. Trimming took 6 bases from V and 1 from J, leaving 9 bases between them. The whole variable domain, filled in from reference TRBV28 and TRBJ1-1, reads DVKVTQSSRYLVKRTGEKVFLECVQDMDHENMFWYRQDPGLGLRLIYFSYDVKMKEKGDIPEGYSVSREKKERFSLILESASTNQTSMYLCASRPDKNTEAFFGQGTRLTVV.

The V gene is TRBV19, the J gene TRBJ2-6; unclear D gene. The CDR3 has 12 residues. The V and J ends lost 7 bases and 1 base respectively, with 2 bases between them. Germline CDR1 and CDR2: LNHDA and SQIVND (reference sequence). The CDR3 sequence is CASTSGANVLTF. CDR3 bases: TGTGCCAGTACGTCTGGGGCCAACGTCCTGACTTTC.

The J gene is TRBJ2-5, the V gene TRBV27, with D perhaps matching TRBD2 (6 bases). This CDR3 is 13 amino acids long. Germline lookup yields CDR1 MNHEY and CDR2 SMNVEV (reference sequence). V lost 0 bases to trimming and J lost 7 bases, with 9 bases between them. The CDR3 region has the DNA TGTGCCAGCAGTTTATCGTTGGGGGGGACCCAGTACTTC. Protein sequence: CASSLSLGGTQYF.

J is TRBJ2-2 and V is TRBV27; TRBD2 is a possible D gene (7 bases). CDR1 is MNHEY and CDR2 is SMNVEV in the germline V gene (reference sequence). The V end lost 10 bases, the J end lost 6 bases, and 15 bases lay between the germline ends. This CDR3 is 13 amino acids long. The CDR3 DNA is TGTGCCACAAGGTCGGGGGGCGCCGGGGAGCTGTTTTTT. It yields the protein CATRSGGAGELFF.

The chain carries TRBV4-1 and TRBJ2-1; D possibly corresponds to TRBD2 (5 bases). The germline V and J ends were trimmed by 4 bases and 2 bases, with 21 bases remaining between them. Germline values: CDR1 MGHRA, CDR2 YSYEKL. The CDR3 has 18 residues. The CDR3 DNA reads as TGCGCCAGCAGCCCCTTTTACATCGCGGCGGGCACCTACAATGAGCAGTTCTTC. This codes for CASSPFYIAAGTYNEQFF.

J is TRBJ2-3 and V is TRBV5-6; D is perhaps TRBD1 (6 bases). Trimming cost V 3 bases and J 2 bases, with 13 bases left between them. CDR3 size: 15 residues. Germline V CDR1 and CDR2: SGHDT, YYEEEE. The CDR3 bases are TGTGCCAGCAGCTCCGGACAGTCCTTCACAGATACGCAGTATTTT. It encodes CASSSGQSFTDTQYF.

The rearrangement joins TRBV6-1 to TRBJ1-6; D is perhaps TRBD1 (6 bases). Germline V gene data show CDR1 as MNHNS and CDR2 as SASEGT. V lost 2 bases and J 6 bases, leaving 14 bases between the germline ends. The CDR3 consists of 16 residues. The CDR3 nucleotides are TGTGCCAGCAGTGAACGAACAGGGAATGGTAATTCACCCCTCCACTTT. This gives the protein CASSERTGNGNSPLHF.

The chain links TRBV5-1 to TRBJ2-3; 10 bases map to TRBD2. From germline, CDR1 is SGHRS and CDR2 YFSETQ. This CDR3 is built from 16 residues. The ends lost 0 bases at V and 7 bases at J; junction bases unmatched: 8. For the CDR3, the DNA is TGCGCCAGCAGCTTGGCGCTAGGGACTAGCGAAAATACGCAGTATTTT. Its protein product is CASSLALGTSENTQYF.

For the CDR3, the DNA is TGCGCCAGCAGCCAAGAATTCGGCGGTAACACCGGGGAGCTGTTTTTT. Protein: CASSQEFGGNTGELFF. V gene TRBV4-3 combines with J gene TRBJ2-2; D remains ambiguous. V gave up 0 bases and J gave up 2 bases, with 10 bases separating them. The CDR3 contains 16 residues. Germline lookup yields CDR1 LGHNA and CDR2 YSLEER.

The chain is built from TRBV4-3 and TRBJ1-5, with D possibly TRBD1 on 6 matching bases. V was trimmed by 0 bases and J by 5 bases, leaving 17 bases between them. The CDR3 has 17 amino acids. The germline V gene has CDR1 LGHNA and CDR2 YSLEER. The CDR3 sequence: CASSQDPAGRGYQPQHF. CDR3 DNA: TGCGCCAGCAGCCAAGATCCGGCGGGCAGGGGCTATCAGCCCCAGCATTTT.

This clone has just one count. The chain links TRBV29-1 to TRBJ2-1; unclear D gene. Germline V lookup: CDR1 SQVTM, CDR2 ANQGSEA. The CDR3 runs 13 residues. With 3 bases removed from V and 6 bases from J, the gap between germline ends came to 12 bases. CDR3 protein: CSVDKVVANEQFF. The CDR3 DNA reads TGCAGCGTTGATAAGGTGGTAGCCAATGAGCAGTTCTTC.

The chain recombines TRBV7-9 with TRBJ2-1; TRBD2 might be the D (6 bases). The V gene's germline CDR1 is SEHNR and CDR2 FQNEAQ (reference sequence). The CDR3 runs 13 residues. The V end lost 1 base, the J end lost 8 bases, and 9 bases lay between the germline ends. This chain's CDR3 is CASSLVGGDEQFF. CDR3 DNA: TGTGCCAGCAGCTTAGTCGGCGGGGATGAGCAGTTCTTC.

CDR3 protein: CASSIRGSLDRGYGQFF. In DNA form, the CDR3 reads TGTGCCAGTAGTATAAGGGGGTCGTTGGACAGGGGATACGGGCAGTTCTTC. This chain connects TRBV19 to TRBJ2-1, with 9 bases lining up with TRBD1. Germline CDR1 LNHDA, CDR2 SQIVND (reference sequence). The V gene end was trimmed by 2 bases and the J gene end by 12 bases; junction bases not matched to a gene: 17. The CDR3 consists of 17 residues.

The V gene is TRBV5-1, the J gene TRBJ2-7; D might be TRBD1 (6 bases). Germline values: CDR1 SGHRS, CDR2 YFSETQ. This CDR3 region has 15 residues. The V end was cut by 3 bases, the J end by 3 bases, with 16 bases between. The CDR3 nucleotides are TGCGCCAGCAGCTGGTCGGTTCAGGGGAACTACGAGCAGTACTTC. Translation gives CASSWSVQGNYEQYF.

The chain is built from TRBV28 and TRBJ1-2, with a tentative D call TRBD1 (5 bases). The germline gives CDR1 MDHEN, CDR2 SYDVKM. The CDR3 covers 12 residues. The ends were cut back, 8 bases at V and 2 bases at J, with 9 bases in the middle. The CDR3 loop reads CASFDRNYGYTF. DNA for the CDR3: TGTGCCAGCTTCGACAGAAACTATGGCTACACCTTC.

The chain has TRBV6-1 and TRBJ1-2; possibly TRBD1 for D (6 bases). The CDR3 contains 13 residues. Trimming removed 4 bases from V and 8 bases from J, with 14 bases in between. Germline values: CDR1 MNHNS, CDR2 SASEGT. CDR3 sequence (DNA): TGTGCCAGCAGTGTCAGTGGGGGGGGCGGCTACACCTTC. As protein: CASSVSGGGGYTF.

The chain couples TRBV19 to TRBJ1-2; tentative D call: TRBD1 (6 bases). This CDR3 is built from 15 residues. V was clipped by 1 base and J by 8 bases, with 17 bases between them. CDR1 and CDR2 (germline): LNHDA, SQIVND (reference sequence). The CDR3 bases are TGTGCCAGTAGTATAGGGTCCAGGACAGCCAACGGCTACACCTTC. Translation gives CASSIGSRTANGYTF.

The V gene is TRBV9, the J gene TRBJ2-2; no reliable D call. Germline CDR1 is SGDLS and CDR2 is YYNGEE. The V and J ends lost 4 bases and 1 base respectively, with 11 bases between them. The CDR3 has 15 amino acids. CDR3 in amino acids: CASSPVMVNTGELFF. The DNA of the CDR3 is TGTGCCAGCAGCCCCGTGATGGTGAACACCGGGGAGCTGTTTTTT.

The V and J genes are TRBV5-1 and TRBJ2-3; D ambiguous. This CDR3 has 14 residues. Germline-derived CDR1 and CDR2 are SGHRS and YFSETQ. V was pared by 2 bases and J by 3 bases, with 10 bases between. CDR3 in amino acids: CASSLVTLTDTQYF. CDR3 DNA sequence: TGCGCCAGCAGCTTAGTGACACTTACAGATACGCAGTATTTT.

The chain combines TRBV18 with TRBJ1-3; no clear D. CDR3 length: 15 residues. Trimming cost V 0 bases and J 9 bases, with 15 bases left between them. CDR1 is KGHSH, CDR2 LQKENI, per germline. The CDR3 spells CASSPPAKVGPTIYF. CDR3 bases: TGTGCCAGCTCACCACCTGCCAAGGTTGGGCCCACCATATATTTT.

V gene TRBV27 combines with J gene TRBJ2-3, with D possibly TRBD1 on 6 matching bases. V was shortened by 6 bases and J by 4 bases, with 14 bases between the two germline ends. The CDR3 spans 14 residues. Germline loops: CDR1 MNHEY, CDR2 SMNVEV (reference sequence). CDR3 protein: CASRVGQWADTQYF. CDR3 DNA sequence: TGTGCCAGCAGGGTTGGACAGTGGGCAGATACGCAGTATTTT.

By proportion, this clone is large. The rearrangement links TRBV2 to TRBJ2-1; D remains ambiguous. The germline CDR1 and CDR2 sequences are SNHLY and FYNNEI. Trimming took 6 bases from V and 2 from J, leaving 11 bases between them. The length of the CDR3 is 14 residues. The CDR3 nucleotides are TGTGCCAGCAGCGCCCGCGTACCCTACAATGAGCAGTTCTTC. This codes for CASSARVPYNEQFF.

The CDR3 spells CASSFSPGGENEQYF. The CDR3 region has the DNA TGCGCCAGCAGCTTTAGCCCAGGGGGCGAAAACGAGCAGTACTTC. The chain employs TRBV5-1 and TRBJ2-7, with TRBD1 matching 8 bases. Germline CDR1 SGHRS, CDR2 YFSETQ. With 2 bases clipped from V and 5 bases from J, the junction kept 9 bases outside the gene matches. The CDR3 has 15 amino acids.

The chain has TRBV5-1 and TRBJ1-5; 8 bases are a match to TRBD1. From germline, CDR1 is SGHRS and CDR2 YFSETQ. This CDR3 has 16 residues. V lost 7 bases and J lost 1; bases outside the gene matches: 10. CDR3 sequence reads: CASRAGGGQSNQPQHF. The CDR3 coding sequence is TGCGCCAGCCGGGCAGGGGGCGGTCAGAGCAATCAGCCCCAGCATTTT.

This CDR3 reads CASTRARQGLGSGELFF. In DNA, the CDR3 is TGTGCCAGCACCCGAGCCCGACAGGGACTTGGGTCCGGGGAGCTGTTTTTT. The J gene is TRBJ2-2, the V gene TRBV14, with D tentatively TRBD1 (7 bases). The CDR3 contains 17 residues. Germline CDR1 is SGHDN and CDR2 is FVKESK. The V end was cut by 7 bases, the J end by 6 bases, with 24 bases between.

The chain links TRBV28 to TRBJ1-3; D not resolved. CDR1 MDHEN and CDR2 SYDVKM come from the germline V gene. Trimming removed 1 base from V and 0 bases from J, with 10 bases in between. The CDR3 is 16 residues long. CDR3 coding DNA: TGTGCCAGCAGTTTATTCGCGGTCAGCTCTGGAAACACCATATATTTT. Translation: CASSLFAVSSGNTIYF.

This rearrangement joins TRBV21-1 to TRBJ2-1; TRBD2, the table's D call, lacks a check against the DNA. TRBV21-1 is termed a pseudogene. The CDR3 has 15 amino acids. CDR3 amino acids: CASREDVSSYNEQFF. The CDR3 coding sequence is TGTGCCAGCAGGGAGGACGTTAGCTCCTACAATGAGCAGTTCTTC.